This is a list of T cell receptor beta chains from one sample in a study of blood T cell repertoires in COVID-19. Measured with immunoSEQ multiplex PCR; TCRdb has only the in-frame clones, and not every one. The sample holds around 100,000 clones, about 89% seen once. Sequenced: peripheral blood. Receptor source: a human donor in a cohort sampled during active COVID-19. Both conserved end residues are part of each CDR3. D genes are given only for firm matches. A row's size may be missing; if present it is once, few, many or a size class.

J gene: TRBJ2-3; V gene: TRBV2; clone size: once; D gene: NA; CDR3 protein: CASSLTFTDTQYF; CDR3 DNA: TGTGCCAGCAGTTTGACATTCACAGATACGCAGTATTTT
J gene: TRBJ2-7; V gene: TRBV12-5; clone size: NA; D gene: NA; CDR3 protein: CASGLVTVRGEQYF; CDR3 DNA: TGTGCTAGTGGTTTGGTTACCGTCCGAGGGGAGCAGTACTTC
J gene: TRBJ2-5; V gene: TRBV9; clone size: NA; D gene: TRBD2; CDR3 protein: CASSSSGGAQETQYF; CDR3 DNA: TGTGCCAGCAGCTCTAGCGGGGGGGCCCAAGAGACCCAGTACTTC
J gene: TRBJ2-2; V gene: TRBV28; clone size: once; D gene: NA; CDR3 protein: CASSLSIGRTGELFF; CDR3 DNA: TGTGCCAGCAGTTTATCAATAGGGAGGACCGGGGAGCTGTTTTTT
J gene: TRBJ2-1; V gene: TRBV11-3; clone size: NA; D gene: TRBD2; CDR3 protein: CASSLAGTSAAYNEQFF; CDR3 DNA: TGTGCCAGCAGCTTAGCCGGGACTAGCGCAGCCTACAATGAGCAGTTCTTC
J gene: TRBJ2-3; V gene: TRBV27; clone size: NA; D gene: TRBD1; CDR3 protein: CASSLGTVTDTQYF; CDR3 DNA: TGTGCCAGCAGTTTGGGGACAGTCACAGATACGCAGTATTTT
J gene: TRBJ2-7; V gene: TRBV28; clone size: many; D gene: NA; CDR3 protein: CASSTTWGGPDLHYEQYF; CDR3 DNA: TGTGCCAGCAGTACGACTTGGGGGGGCCCAGACCTACACTACGAGCAGTACTTC
J gene: TRBJ1-2; V gene: TRBV4-2; clone size: few; D gene: TRBD1; CDR3 protein: CASSQDRRDRGVYGYTF; CDR3 DNA: TGTGCCAGCAGCCAAGATCGCCGGGACAGGGGCGTCTATGGCTACACCTTC
J gene: TRBJ2-3; V gene: TRBV5-1; clone size: NA; D gene: NA; CDR3 protein: CASSLEVLTDTQYF; CDR3 DNA: TGCGCCAGCAGCTTGGAAGTACTCACAGATACGCAGTATTTT
J gene: TRBJ1-3; V gene: TRBV10-1; clone size: few; D gene: NA; CDR3 protein: CASSPNVAGNTIYF; CDR3 DNA: TGCGCCAGCAGTCCCAATGTAGCTGGAAACACCATATATTTT
J gene: TRBJ2-5; V gene: TRBV27; clone size: NA; D gene: NA; CDR3 protein: CASSLSGLGGRRETQYF; CDR3 DNA: TGTGCCAGCAGTTTATCGGGTCTCGGGGGGCGCCGAGAGACCCAGTACTTC
J gene: TRBJ2-7; V gene: TRBV5-5; clone size: NA; D gene: TRBD1; CDR3 protein: CASSLAQGSNYEQYF; CDR3 DNA: TGTGCCAGCAGCTTGGCACAGGGGAGCAACTACGAGCAGTACTTC
J gene: TRBJ2-3; V gene: TRBV5-1; clone size: NA; D gene: TRBD2; CDR3 protein: CASSLGLAGGYISDTQYF; CDR3 DNA: TGCGCCAGCAGCTTGGGACTAGCGGGGGGGTATATTTCAGATACGCAGTATTTT
J gene: TRBJ2-1; V gene: TRBV7-2; clone size: once; D gene: TRBD2; CDR3 protein: CASSRQVAGGYNEQFF; CDR3 DNA: TGTGCCAGCAGCCGTCAGGTAGCGGGGGGTTACAATGAGCAGTTCTTC
J gene: TRBJ2-7; V gene: TRBV7-8; clone size: NA; D gene: NA; CDR3 protein: CASSLPRLSSYEQYF; CDR3 DNA: TGTGCCAGCAGCCTACCTCGACTTAGTTCCTACGAGCAGTACTTC
J gene: TRBJ2-3; V gene: TRBV4-1; clone size: NA; D gene: NA; CDR3 protein: CASSQETTGHGTDTQYF; CDR3 DNA: TGCGCCAGCAGCCAAGAAACGACAGGCCATGGCACAGATACGCAGTATTTT
J gene: TRBJ2-1; V gene: TRBV5-8; clone size: NA; D gene: TRBD2; CDR3 protein: CASSLVLAGGRRYNEQFF; CDR3 DNA: TGTGCCAGCAGCTTGGTCCTAGCGGGAGGGCGTCGCTACAATGAGCAGTTCTTC
J gene: TRBJ2-7; V gene: TRBV3-1/TRBV3-2; clone size: NA; D gene: NA; CDR3 protein: CASSQPGVGGEQYF; CDR3 DNA: TGTGCCAGCAGCCAACCTGGGGTGGGGGGCGAGCAGTACTTC
J gene: TRBJ2-7; V gene: TRBV28; clone size: once; D gene: NA; CDR3 protein: CASSFSRPGARGYEQYF; CDR3 DNA: TGTGCCAGCAGTTTTTCACGACCGGGCGCCCGGGGGTACGAGCAGTACTTC
J gene: TRBJ1-2; V gene: TRBV7-9; clone size: NA; D gene: NA; CDR3 protein: CASSLDDSSSRGYTF; CDR3 DNA: TGTGCCAGCAGCTTAGATGACAGCTCAAGCCGGGGCTACACCTTC
J gene: TRBJ2-3; V gene: TRBV7-9; clone size: NA; D gene: TRBD2; CDR3 protein: CASSPSAGGPVNTQYF; CDR3 DNA: TGTGCCAGCAGCCCATCTGCGGGGGGGCCAGTAAATACGCAGTATTTT
J gene: TRBJ2-1; V gene: TRBV7-3; clone size: NA; D gene: TRBD1; CDR3 protein: CASSSSWTGEQFF; CDR3 DNA: TGTGCCAGCAGCTCATCCTGGACAGGTGAGCAGTTCTTC
J gene: TRBJ2-7; V gene: TRBV19; clone size: NA; D gene: TRBD2; CDR3 protein: CASSGSSGQKEQYF; CDR3 DNA: TGTGCCAGTAGTGGGAGTAGCGGGCAAAAGGAGCAGTACTTC
J gene: TRBJ2-6; V gene: TRBV5-4; clone size: NA; D gene: NA; CDR3 protein: CASSFDSSGANVLTF; CDR3 DNA: TGTGCCAGCAGCTTCGACAGCTCTGGGGCCAACGTCCTGACTTTC
J gene: TRBJ2-3; V gene: TRBV5-1; clone size: NA; D gene: NA; CDR3 protein: CASSLLASSGSDTQYF; CDR3 DNA: TGCGCCAGCAGCTTGCTCGCTTCTTCGGGATCAGATACGCAGTATTTT
J gene: TRBJ1-3; V gene: TRBV4-1; clone size: NA; D gene: NA; CDR3 protein: CASSPAKWGFGNTIYF; CDR3 DNA: TGCGCCAGCAGCCCGGCAAAATGGGGCTTTGGAAACACCATATATTTT
J gene: TRBJ2-3; V gene: TRBV4-3; clone size: NA; D gene: TRBD2; CDR3 protein: CASSQSPSGGRGPDTQYF; CDR3 DNA: TGCGCCAGCAGCCAGAGCCCTAGCGGGGGGCGGGGGCCAGATACGCAGTATTTT
J gene: TRBJ2-6; V gene: TRBV2; clone size: NA; D gene: NA; CDR3 protein: CASSGGTSGANVLTF; CDR3 DNA: TGTGCCAGCAGTGGCGGAACCTCTGGGGCCAACGTCCTGACTTTC
J gene: TRBJ1-2; V gene: TRBV21-1; clone size: NA; D gene: NA; CDR3 protein: CASSKEDGPGYGYTF; CDR3 DNA: TGTGCCAGCAGCAAAGAGGACGGACCGGGGTATGGCTACACCTTC
J gene: TRBJ1-4; V gene: TRBV5-4; clone size: NA; D gene: NA; CDR3 protein: CASSRLHGNTPNEKLFF; CDR3 DNA: TGTGCCAGCAGCCGGCTCCACGGGAACACCCCAAATGAAAAACTGTTTTTT
J gene: TRBJ1-2; V gene: TRBV5-8; clone size: once; D gene: NA; CDR3 protein: CASSLATGPYGYTF; CDR3 DNA: TGTGCCAGCAGCTTGGCGACAGGACCTTATGGCTACACCTTC
J gene: TRBJ2-7; V gene: TRBV6-1; clone size: once; D gene: NA; CDR3 protein: CASSETFSGVSFYEQYF; CDR3 DNA: TGTGCCAGCAGTGAAACATTTTCAGGGGTTTCTTTCTACGAGCAGTACTTC
J gene: TRBJ1-4; V gene: TRBV19; clone size: few; D gene: NA; CDR3 protein: CASSMGLDLTNEKLFF; CDR3 DNA: TGTGCCAGTAGTATGGGGCTGGACCTAACTAATGAAAAACTGTTTTTT
J gene: TRBJ2-3; V gene: TRBV6-4; clone size: NA; D gene: TRBD2; CDR3 protein: CASSDSSGGAFDTQYF; CDR3 DNA: TGTGCCAGCAGTGACAGTAGCGGGGGGGCCTTTGATACGCAGTATTTT
J gene: TRBJ1-2; V gene: TRBV19; clone size: once; D gene: TRBD1; CDR3 protein: CASSTDRGAVYGYTF; CDR3 DNA: TGTGCCAGTAGTACCGACAGGGGAGCCGTCTATGGCTACACCTTC
J gene: TRBJ1-5; V gene: TRBV5-4; clone size: once; D gene: TRBD1; CDR3 protein: CASSLEGQGDQPQHF; CDR3 DNA: TGTGCCAGCAGCTTGGAAGGACAGGGGGATCAGCCCCAGCATTTT
J gene: TRBJ1-6; V gene: TRBV7-6; clone size: few; D gene: NA; CDR3 protein: CASSLGTFSPLHF; CDR3 DNA: TGTGCCAGCAGCCTAGGGACTTTCTCACCCCTCCACTTT
J gene: TRBJ1-5; V gene: TRBV28; clone size: NA; D gene: TRBD1; CDR3 protein: CASRSTGGLYSNQPQHF; CDR3 DNA: TGTGCCAGCAGATCGACAGGGGGCCTCTATAGCAATCAGCCCCAGCATTTT
J gene: TRBJ2-2; V gene: TRBV19; clone size: NA; D gene: TRBD1; CDR3 protein: CASSSLGGTGTSPRELFF; CDR3 DNA: TGTGCCAGTAGTTCGTTAGGGGGGACAGGGACATCTCCGAGGGAGCTGTTTTTT
J gene: TRBJ2-3; V gene: TRBV4-1; clone size: NA; D gene: TRBD2; CDR3 protein: CASSPALAGDTANTQYF; CDR3 DNA: TGCGCCAGCAGCCCTGCACTAGCGGGGGACACTGCAAATACGCAGTATTTT
J gene: TRBJ2-1; V gene: TRBV27; clone size: NA; D gene: TRBD2; CDR3 protein: CASSLLGLAGGEQFF; CDR3 DNA: TGTGCCAGCAGTTTGTTAGGACTAGCGGGCGGTGAGCAGTTCTTC
J gene: TRBJ2-1; V gene: TRBV28; clone size: once; D gene: NA; CDR3 protein: CASSFGAGPPHNEQFF; CDR3 DNA: TGTGCCAGCAGTTTTGGAGCGGGCCCACCCCACAATGAGCAGTTCTTC
J gene: TRBJ2-2; V gene: TRBV12-3/TRBV12-4; clone size: NA; D gene: TRBD2; CDR3 protein: CASTREPGELFF; CDR3 DNA: TGTGCCAGCACGCGGGAGCCCGGGGAGCTGTTTTTT
J gene: TRBJ1-5; V gene: TRBV30; clone size: once; D gene: NA; CDR3 protein: CAWSFPGLTPYQPQHF; CDR3 DNA: TGTGCCTGGAGTTTTCCGGGTCTAACACCTTATCAGCCCCAGCATTTT
J gene: TRBJ2-1; V gene: TRBV9; clone size: NA; D gene: NA; CDR3 protein: CASSVEGVSYNEQFF; CDR3 DNA: TGTGCCAGCAGCGTTGAGGGTGTTTCCTACAATGAGCAGTTCTTC
J gene: TRBJ2-1; V gene: TRBV18; clone size: NA; D gene: NA; CDR3 protein: CASSPDRHNEQFF; CDR3 DNA: TGTGCCAGCTCACCAGACAGGCACAATGAGCAGTTCTTC
J gene: TRBJ2-7; V gene: TRBV11-3; clone size: once; D gene: TRBD2; CDR3 protein: CASSFSGSTYEQYF; CDR3 DNA: TGTGCCAGCAGCTTTAGCGGGAGTACCTACGAGCAGTACTTC
J gene: TRBJ2-5; V gene: TRBV7-9; clone size: NA; D gene: NA; CDR3 protein: CASSLGTRGETQYF; CDR3 DNA: TGTGCCAGCAGCTTAGGGACGAGGGGGGAGACCCAGTACTTC
J gene: TRBJ1-5; V gene: TRBV7-2; clone size: NA; D gene: NA; CDR3 protein: CASSFQADSNQPQHF; CDR3 DNA: TGTGCCAGCAGCTTCCAGGCTGATAGCAATCAGCCCCAGCATTTT
J gene: TRBJ2-7; V gene: TRBV18; clone size: NA; D gene: TRBD2; CDR3 protein: CASSPVAGGIGYEQYF; CDR3 DNA: TGTGCCAGCTCACCAGTGGCGGGGGGTATCGGGTACGAGCAGTACTTC
J gene: TRBJ1-2; V gene: TRBV15; clone size: NA; D gene: NA; CDR3 protein: CATSSRRGSGDGYTF; CDR3 DNA: TGTGCCACCAGCAGCCGGCGGGGGAGCGGGGATGGCTACACCTTC
J gene: TRBJ2-7; V gene: TRBV15; clone size: NA; D gene: NA; CDR3 protein: CATSRGWSYEQYF; CDR3 DNA: TGTGCCACCAGCCGGGGTTGGTCCTACGAGCAGTACTTC
J gene: TRBJ2-1; V gene: TRBV28; clone size: once; D gene: TRBD2; CDR3 protein: CASSTTSGEHNEQFF; CDR3 DNA: TGTGCCAGCAGTACTACTAGCGGGGAGCACAATGAGCAGTTCTTC
J gene: TRBJ2-7; V gene: TRBV7-3; clone size: NA; D gene: NA; CDR3 protein: CASSLNSPPIGRDYEQYF; CDR3 DNA: TGTGCCAGCAGCTTAAATTCTCCGCCGATAGGACGGGACTACGAGCAGTACTTC
J gene: TRBJ2-1; V gene: TRBV27; clone size: NA; D gene: TRBD2; CDR3 protein: CASSFGLAPYNEQFF; CDR3 DNA: TGTGCCAGCAGTTTTGGACTAGCCCCCTACAATGAGCAGTTCTTC
J gene: TRBJ1-5; V gene: TRBV30; clone size: NA; D gene: NA; CDR3 protein: CAWSVPGSSNQPQHF; CDR3 DNA: TGTGCCTGGAGTGTCCCCGGGAGTAGCAATCAGCCCCAGCATTTT
J gene: TRBJ2-1; V gene: TRBV6-4; clone size: NA; D gene: NA; CDR3 protein: CASSVFRNNEQFF; CDR3 DNA: TGTGCCAGCAGTGTATTCAGGAACAATGAGCAGTTCTTC